Listed below are T cell receptor beta chains from one sample, sequenced in a study of T cell repertoires in cytomegalovirus infection. In TCRdb, the reads were re-called with MiXCR into one record per CDR3 protein. The repertoire holds about 160,000 distinct CDR3 sequences, 15% to 20% seen once, with about 17% in the top ten. The sample comprised CD8+ T cells from PBMCs. The receptor source for this set is a human donor in good health (CMV status not recorded). Some clones in this sample may be carry-over from other donors' samples. The CDR3 runs from the conserved cysteine through the conserved F or W. Some rows mark clone size as missing; the rest say once, few, many or name a class of expanded clone.

>TRBV6-2/TRBV6-3|NA
CASISTSRFAETQYF
>TRBV19|NA
CASSTRGRRTEAFF
>TRBV7-8|many
CASRVARDTYTDTQYF
>TRBV20-1|few
CSARDGRDSEQFF
>TRBV6-2/TRBV6-3|few
CASSYSGWGYEQYF
>TRBV6-2/TRBV6-3|NA
CASSYGFTTEAFF
>TRBV7-2|NA
CASSPGGGLSTQYF
>TRBV7-7|NA
CASSFGTSPTYEQYF
>TRBV19|NA
CASSIGRERDTEAFF
>TRBV28|few
CASSSGTGVQDEQFF
>TRBV29-1|NA
CSGQGRNGYTF
>TRBV23-1|NA
CASSVRGTGISYEQYF
>TRBV5-5|many
CASSLRSVYEQYF
>TRBV7-3|NA
CASSPLGDRVWNEQYF
>TRBV7-9|NA
CASSTPDRGPDEQYF
>TRBV11-2|NA
CASSPTGERLYGELFF
>TRBV7-8|NA
CASSFWGAAASYNEQFF
>TRBV27|few
CASTPTLREGRLPYNEQFF
>TRBV4-3|NA
CASSQDRISGSRTDTQYF
>TRBV7-6|NA
CASSLVPSETETQYF